The entry below describes one T cell receptor (beta chain). The data are from a study of early T cells in non-severe SARS-CoV-2 infection. TCRdb re-called the 5' RACE reads with MiXCR, one entry per CDR3 protein. The data contain tens of thousands of distinct CDR3 sequences, 12% of them singletons. This CDR3 spans 14 amino acids. Germline CDR1 reads SGHAT; CDR2 reads FQNNGV. With 5 bases removed from V and 3 bases from J, the gap between germline ends came to 12 bases. This TCR was recovered from an adult who was a healthcare worker with PCR-confirmed SARS-CoV-2 infection or an uninfected control (not recorded which). The sequenced material came from whole blood. The gene calls are TRBV11-2 and TRBJ2-3; tentatively, D is TRBD1 (5 bases). CDR3 amino acids: CASSLGRATDTQYF. The CDR3 region has the DNA TGTGCCAGCAGCCTGGGCAGGGCGACAGATACGCAGTATTTT.